The 8 T cell receptor beta chains below were found in one sample sequenced in a study of CD8 T cells in ankylosing spondylitis. Study outcomes and limitations: One TCR beta motif, made up of eight or nine highly homologous variants, appeared characteristic of ankylosing spondylitis blood.

Each CDR3 protein is one row after TCRdb ran MiXCR on the 5' RACE reads. Of more than 300,000 distinct CDR3 sequences listed, 7% to 9% are singletons. Their antigens are not known. The material sequenced was blood, either unsorted or a sorted T cell fraction (not recorded which). Receptors were obtained from a male donor with ankylosing spondylitis.

This clonotype has a count of ten or more. The V call is TRBV29-1, the J call TRBJ1-1; possible D gene TRBD1, 5 bases. Germline V gives CDR1 SQVTM, CDR2 ANQGSEA. The CDR3 is 14 amino acids. Trimming took 5 bases from V and 7 from J, leaving 20 bases between them. The CDR3 nucleotides are TGCAGCGTTTCCGTCCTGGGGGGTTCGAGTGAAGCTTTCTTT. Translated, it gives CSVSVLGGSSEAFF.

V and J are TRBV11-1 and TRBJ2-1; 8 bases fit TRBD1. V lost 3 bases, J lost 0 bases, and 10 bases stayed unmatched. The V gene's germline CDR1 is SGHAT and CDR2 FQDESV (reference sequence). CDR3 size: 18 residues. The CDR3 reads CASSFMTGDFFSYNEQFF. For the CDR3, the DNA is TGTGCCAGCAGCTTCATGACAGGGGATTTTTTCTCCTACAATGAGCAGTTCTTC. The whole variable domain, remainder taken from reference TRBV11-1 and TRBJ2-1, is EAEVAQSPRYKITEKSQAVAFWCDPISGHATLYWYRQILGQGPELLVQFQDESVVDDSQLPKDRFSAERLKGVDSTLKIQPAELGDSAMYLCASSFMTGDFFSYNEQFFGPGTRLTVL.

This clonotype has a handful of counts. The CDR3 region has the DNA TGTGCCAGCAGCCAAGATCTGGCAGCTGAGACCCAGTACTTC. It codes for CASSQDLAAETQYF. This rearrangement joins TRBV3-1 to TRBJ2-5; D not resolved. Germline V gives CDR1 LGHDT, CDR2 YNNKEL (reference sequence). CDR3 length: 14 amino acids. Trimming took off 0 bases at V and 5 bases at J, with 10 bases between the two ends.

This clonotype has only a few counts. In nucleotides, the CDR3 is TGCAGTGCCAAGGACAGGGGGCATGATACGCAGTATTTT. This encodes CSAKDRGHDTQYF. The chain employs TRBV20-1 and TRBJ2-3, with 11 bases fitting TRBD1. Per the germline V gene, CDR1 is DFQATT and CDR2 is SNEGSKA (reference sequence). The CDR3 covers 13 residues. Trimming took 6 bases from V and 6 from J; bases not matched to a gene: 5.

This clonotype was recorded a few times. CDR3 DNA: TGTGCCAGCAGTTTAAGGCGTCGGGACAGCTATTACGAGCAGTACTTC. Encoded protein: CASSLRRRDSYYEQYF. The J gene is TRBJ2-7, the V gene TRBV28; 7 positions match TRBD1. The CDR3 sequence is 16 residues long. V dropped 2 bases and J dropped 4; count of bases not matched to a gene: 11. Germline CDR1 MDHEN, CDR2 SYDVKM.

This chain's CDR3 is CSAILSGITYNEQFF. For the CDR3, the DNA is TGCAGTGCAATACTCAGCGGGATAACCTACAATGAGCAGTTCTTC. The V and J genes are TRBV20-1 and TRBJ2-1, with 7 positions matching TRBD2. This CDR3 spans 15 amino acids. With V trimmed by 6 bases and J by 2 bases, 10 bases remained unmatched. Per germline, CDR1 DFQATT and CDR2 SNEGSKA (reference sequence).

This clonotype was recorded many times. This chain uses TRBV10-3 with TRBJ2-2, with TRBD2 identical over 14 bases. The germline V gene has CDR1 ENHRY and CDR2 SYGVKD. The ends lost 10 bases at V and 1 base at J; junction bases unmatched: 2. CDR3 length: 15 residues. Written as DNA, the CDR3 is TGTGCCAGCGGACTAGCGGGAGGGAACACCGGGGAGCTGTTTTTT. It translates to CASGLAGGNTGELFF.

The V call is TRBV7-9, the J call TRBJ2-6; no clear D. The germline CDR1 and CDR2 sequences are SEHNR and FQNEAQ (reference sequence). Trimming stripped 3 bases from V and 3 bases from J, with 9 bases between. The CDR3 has 15 residues. The CDR3 DNA reads TGTGCCAGCAGCTTGGGGTTTGGTGGGGCCAACGTCCTGACTTTC. As protein: CASSLGFGGANVLTF.